This T cell receptor (beta chain) was found in a study of beta chain features in type 1 diabetes (dated by TCRdb to 2016 to 2018). The study in broad terms: No differences in mean age, gender distribution, total cell number or subset yield were found between patients and healthy donors. A total of under 120,000,000 sorted cells were examined across all samples, and RNA yield correlated strongly with the number of cells per subset. In the study, recently diagnosed type 1 diabetes patients and matched healthy donors were compared on the TCRB repertoires of their sorted circulating CD4+ T cell subsets. Regulatory and stem cell-like memory subsets were obtained from only 8 patients and roughly 8 healthy donors, while naive and central memory subsets were obtained from all 30 or so donors.

From each donor, a single peripheral blood sample of 100 to 150 mL on average was drawn into heparinised tubes. Naive, central memory, regulatory and stem cell-like memory CD4+ T cells were sorted on a BD FACSAria II using a panel including CD45RO, CCR7, CD25, CD127, CD95 and CD27. Every sorted population had a purity above 95%. PBMCs were isolated immediately by Lymphoprep density gradient centrifugation and stained directly without culture. Samples were stained and sorted in pairs, with one healthy donor and one patient per experiment, so that batch effects were minimized. The entire amount of isolated RNA was reverse transcribed using the High Capacity cDNA Reverse Transcription Kit, so the sequenced TCRB transcripts were expressed ones. Deep immunoSEQ sequencing was applied to naive, central memory and regulatory T cell samples, giving an average of about 3.7 million total reads per sample. Sorted cells were lysed in RLT buffer and RNA was extracted with DNase-treated RNeasy Micro or Mini kits, depending on cell number. To prevent cross-contamination, every cell subset was processed on its own, while patient and healthy donor samples were processed together. TCRB sequences were amplified from cDNA with the immunoSEQ multiplex PCR, producing 87-bp fragments spanning the CDR3 region. Sequencing of the amplicons was performed on the Illumina HiSeq platform. In the paper's pipeline: PCR bias was corrected computationally using synthetic template baselines, and reads within Hamming distance 2 were collapsed, with unmergeable singletons discarded. Reads were aligned to IMGT to assign V, D and J genes, CDR3 length, and insertions or deletions at six rearrangement sites. Within each subset, clonotype counts were normalized to the number of sorted cells before true diversity and Gini coefficients were calculated with the tcR R package. The overlap coefficient, calculated on TCRB nucleotide sequences, was used to measure repertoire sharing. Out-of-frame TCRB sequences from naive cells were analyzed to stand in for the pre-selection repertoire. TCRdb obtained this table from immuneACCESS and retained in-frame rearrangements with V and J assigned. These tables miss some clones; where compared with another copy, unresolved V genes account for less than half of the shortfall, and the remainder is unexplained. That table gives V, J and clone size, and the DNA gave D and trimming. In all, the sample holds a few hundred thousand clones, and about 20% of those were seen once. The ten top clones hold 0.044% of the sample.

About this clone itself: The target of this receptor is not known. Per-base quality was not reported, and no clone a single base away is much larger than it.

The study at large found these results: Because cDNA was sequenced instead of genomic DNA, highly expressing activated cells could be over-represented, though the groups showed no difference in activation or CD3 levels. PCR might favor shorter templates, but patient and control samples were amplified and corrected together, so any skew would affect both groups equally. Naive, central memory and regulatory TCRB repertoires appeared to be more similar among patients than among healthy donors. At VDJ recombination sites, patients with type 1 diabetes made fewer insertions and deleted more nucleotides, a pattern implying thymic rearrangement abnormalities. Type 1 diabetes patients showed a moderate but significant shortening of TCRB CDR3 length in all four CD4+ subsets. Only small numbers of individuals were included in the HLA sub-analyses, which left unresolved whether HLA type had any influence on TCRB rearrangement.

This TCR was sampled from a woman aged 18-29 years in good health. Sequencing used naive CD4+ T cells from blood. The cell subset or site label, as the study defines it: true naive CD4+ T cells.

CDR3 protein: CSVEISRSYNEQFF. The DNA sequence is TGCAGCGTTGAGATATCGAGATCCTACAATGAGCAGTTCTTC. The rearranged chain carries TRBV29-1 and TRBJ2-1; the D gene remains uncertain. The CDR3 goes from the cysteine to the phenylalanine over 14 residues. Only the CDR3 part of the read is kept: 42 bases, read in frame from the first base. V is reduced by 3 bases and J by 1 base, leaving a spacing of 10 bases between them. Per the germline V gene, SQVTM is the CDR1 and ANQGSEA is the CDR2.